Listed below are T cell receptor beta chains from one sample, sequenced in a study of glioma-infiltrating T cells. TCRdb re-called the multiplex PCR reads with MiXCR, one entry per CDR3 protein. The sample holds about 190,000 distinct CDR3 sequences; more than 25% are singletons and the top ten take 20% to 25%. The sequenced material came from glioma tissue, nonneoplastic brain tissue, or PBMCs (not recorded which). The source of these receptors is a human donor with low-grade glioma or glioblastoma, undergoing nonglioma brain surgery, or in good health (not recorded which). CDR3s include the opening cysteine and the closing phenylalanine or tryptophan. Each record gives: V gene, clone size, J gene, D gene, CDR3 protein, CDR3 DNA. D genes are given only for firm matches. Some rows mark clone size as missing; the rest say once, few, many or name a class of expanded clone.

>TRBV7-9|many|TRBJ2-1|.
CASSSNRDLNNEQFF
TGTGCCAGCAGCTCAAACCGGGACCTAAACAATGAGCAGTTCTTC
>TRBV27|many|TRBJ1-2|.
CASGVAYGYTF
TGTGCCAGCGGGGTGGCCTATGGCTACACCTTC
>TRBV7-2|many|TRBJ1-5|.
CASSLWAGNNQPQHF
TGTGCCAGCAGCTTATGGGCAGGGAACAATCAGCCCCAGCATTTT
>TRBV11-1|.|TRBJ2-5|TRBD2
CASSPPGGREETQYF
TGTGCCAGCAGCCCCCCGGGGGGGCGAGAAGAGACCCAGTACTTC
>TRBV30|.|TRBJ2-5|TRBD2
CAWSVGLAGETQYF
TGTGCCTGGAGTGTCGGACTAGCGGGAGAGACCCAGTACTTC
>TRBV7-8|many|TRBJ1-2|TRBD1
CASSVGQNYGYTF
TGTGCCAGCAGCGTGGGACAGAACTATGGCTACACCTTC
>TRBV27|many|TRBJ2-1|TRBD2
CASSLSLSGRARNEQFF
TGTGCCAGCAGTTTATCCCTTAGCGGGAGGGCGAGGAATGAGCAGTTCTTC
>TRBV6-2/TRBV6-3|many|TRBJ2-3|.
CASSYLPRERTDTQYF
TGTGCCAGCAGTTACCTCCCACGGGAACGCACAGATACGCAGTATTTT
>TRBV20-1|many|TRBJ2-3|TRBD2
CSAVRGGTTDTQYF
TGCAGTGCTGTGCGGGGGGGGACCACAGATACGCAGTATTTT
>TRBV29-1|many|TRBJ2-3|TRBD1
CSVTGAFTDTQYF
TGCAGCGTGACAGGGGCTTTTACAGATACGCAGTATTTT
>TRBV7-9|.|TRBJ1-3|.
CASSLGDIRSYGNTIYF
TGTGCCAGCAGCTTAGGGGACATTAGATCCTATGGAAACACCATATATTTT
>TRBV3-1|few|TRBJ1-4|.
CASSQDPALQLFF
TGTGCCAGCAGCCAAGACCCGGCCCTGCAACTGTTTTTT
>TRBV4-1|.|TRBJ2-1|TRBD2
CASSQGAAGGFPNEQFF
TGCGCCAGCAGCCAAGGAGCAGCGGGAGGGTTCCCAAATGAGCAGTTCTTC
>TRBV18|many|TRBJ2-1|.
CASSRDLSSYNEQFF
TGTGCCAGCTCACGGGACTTGAGCTCCTACAATGAGCAGTTCTTC
>TRBV4-1|many|TRBJ2-7|.
CASSQAEQNYEQYF
TGCGCCAGCAGCCAAGCGGAACAAAATTACGAGCAGTACTTC
>TRBV5-6|.|TRBJ1-1|.
CANSLVNTEAFF
TGTGCCAACAGCTTGGTCAACACTGAAGCTTTCTTT
>TRBV5-6|.|TRBJ2-7|TRBD2
CASSFAGVGEQYF
TGTGCCAGCAGCTTTGCGGGAGTAGGCGAGCAGTACTTC
>TRBV19|.|TRBJ2-1|.
CASKAYHAFGGPNEQFF
TGTGCCAGTAAGGCGTACCACGCCTTTGGGGGCCCCAATGAGCAGTTCTTC
>TRBV7-2|.|TRBJ2-1|TRBD2
CASSFSIGRGRGNKQFF
TGTGCCAGCAGCTTCTCTATCGGGAGGGGTAGGGGCAATAAGCAGTTCTTC
>TRBV2|many|TRBJ1-2|.
CASARDGYGYTF
TGTGCCAGCGCCAGGGATGGCTATGGCTACACCTTC
>TRBV7-6|.|TRBJ2-5|.
CASSPGKQETQYF
TGTGCCAGCAGCCCCGGAAAGCAAGAGACCCAGTACTTC
>TRBV2|many|TRBJ1-2|.
CARKTGTYGYTF
TGTGCCAGGAAAACAGGGACCTATGGCTACACCTTC
>TRBV3-1|many|TRBJ2-3|TRBD1
CASRGTGTDTQYF
TGTGCCAGCAGAGGGACAGGCACAGATACGCAGTATTTT
>TRBV12-3/TRBV12-4|many|TRBJ1-2|TRBD1
CASSSTGGRRYTF
TGTGCCAGCAGTTCGACAGGGGGCCGGAGGTACACCTTC
>TRBV5-4|.|TRBJ2-7|TRBD2
CASSPASGSRNEQYF
TGTGCCAGCAGCCCCGCTAGCGGGAGCCGCAATGAGCAGTACTTC
>TRBV6-1|many|TRBJ2-1|TRBD1
CASSLTGGDYNEQFF
TGTGCCAGCAGCCTCACAGGGGGCGACTACAATGAGCAGTTCTTC
>TRBV16|many|TRBJ1-1|.
CASSRVDSFEAFF
TGTGCCAGCAGCCGGGTGGACAGCTTTGAAGCTTTCTTT
>TRBV4-1|many|TRBJ2-1|TRBD2
CASSLPKSGRDNEQFF
TGCGCCAGCAGCCTACCCAAGAGCGGGAGGGACAATGAGCAGTTCTTC
>TRBV4-1|.|TRBJ2-1|.
CAIGTTIYNEQFF
TGTGCCATCGGGACAACGATTTACAATGAGCAGTTCTTC
>TRBV5-1|few|TRBJ2-3|TRBD2
CASSLQAGGKTDTQYF
TGCGCCAGCAGCTTGCAGGCGGGAGGAAAAACAGATACGCAGTATTTT
>TRBV7-2|.|TRBJ1-3|TRBD1
CASSYPTGGGNTIYF
TGTGCCAGCAGCTACCCGACAGGGGGTGGAAACACCATATATTTT
>TRBV7-9|few|TRBJ2-3|.
CASSSQATPVTDTQYF
TGTGCCAGCAGCTCCCAGGCGACCCCCGTCACAGATACGCAGTATTTT
>TRBV12-3/TRBV12-4|many|TRBJ1-1|.
CASSSLQGNTEAFF
TGCGCCAGCAGCTCGTTGCAGGGTAACACTGAAGCTTTCTTT
>TRBV7-2|.|TRBJ2-7|.
CASSLAGGSREQYF
TGTGCCAGCAGCTTAGCGGGAGGTTCCCGCGAGCAGTACTTC
>TRBV4-1|many|TRBJ1-1|TRBD1
CASSQRTGPMNTEAFF
TGCGCCAGCAGCCAAAGGACAGGGCCCATGAACACTGAAGCTTTCTTT
>TRBV27|.|TRBJ2-7|.
CASSPGADQTYEQYF
TGTGCCAGCAGCCCGGGGGCAGACCAAACCTACGAGCAGTACTTC
>TRBV4-1|many|TRBJ1-2|TRBD1
CASSLTGGDYGYTF
TGCGCCAGCAGCCTCACAGGGGGCGACTATGGCTACACCTTC
>TRBV28|once|TRBJ2-7|.
CASSLPTDEHYF
TGTGCCAGCAGTTTACCCACAGACGAGCATTACTTC
>TRBV6-4|many|TRBJ2-3|.
CASSDSETDTQYF
TGTGCCAGCAGTGATAGCGAAACAGATACGCAGTATTTT
>TRBV18|many|TRBJ2-3|.
CASSPSDTQYF
TGTGCCAGCTCACCATCAGATACGCAGTATTTT
>TRBV28|.|TRBJ2-5|.
CASSPGDGGEETQYF
TGTGCCAGCAGCCCAGGGGACGGGGGCGAAGAGACCCAGTACTTC
>TRBV7-8|many|TRBJ1-1|.
CASSLASTANTEAFF
TGTGCCAGCAGCTTAGCGAGTACAGCGAACACTGAAGCTTTCTTT
>TRBV15|once|TRBJ2-7|TRBD2
CATSSPTSGSIYEQYF
TGTGCCACCAGCAGCCCGACTAGCGGGAGTATCTACGAGCAGTACTTC
>TRBV6-2/TRBV6-3|many|TRBJ2-1|TRBD2
CASRGTSVDEQFF
TGTGCCAGCAGAGGGACTAGCGTAGATGAGCAGTTCTTC
>TRBV7-2|many|TRBJ1-5|.
CASSSGGGQPQHF
TGTGCCAGCAGCTCTGGGGGGGGGCAGCCCCAGCATTTT
>TRBV12-3/TRBV12-4|many|TRBJ2-1|.
CASSSPRDEQFF
TGTGCCAGCAGTTCCCCAAGGGATGAGCAGTTCTTC
>TRBV6-2/TRBV6-3|many|TRBJ2-3|.
CASRPTGTDTQYF
TGTGCCAGCAGACCGACTGGCACAGATACGCAGTATTTT
>TRBV4-1|many|TRBJ2-1|TRBD2
CASSQMGLSSYNEQFF
TGCGCCAGCAGCCAAATGGGACTAAGCTCCTACAATGAGCAGTTCTTC
>TRBV29-1|many|TRBJ1-1|.
CSVVSMNTEAFF
TGCAGCGTTGTATCTATGAACACTGAAGCTTTCTTT
>TRBV5-1|.|TRBJ1-6|.
CASSPQDNSPIHF
TGCGCCAGCAGCCCCCAGGATAATTCACCCATCCACTTT
>TRBV3-1|many|TRBJ2-5|.
CASSRKMDRPRETQYF
TGTGCCAGCAGCCGCAAGATGGACAGACCTCGAGAGACCCAGTACTTC
>TRBV29-1|.|TRBJ2-1|TRBD2
CSVNGLAGGQRTYNEQFF
TGCAGCGTTAACGGGCTAGCGGGAGGGCAGCGGACCTACAATGAGCAGTTCTTC
>TRBV6-5|many|TRBJ2-7|TRBD2
CASSYSERGSYEQYF
TGTGCCAGCAGTTACTCGGAGCGGGGCTCCTACGAGCAGTACTTC
>TRBV6-1|many|TRBJ2-7|TRBD2
CASSEGSGSSYEQYF
TGTGCCAGCAGTGAAGGGAGCGGGAGCTCCTACGAGCAGTACTTC
>TRBV18|.|TRBJ2-2|TRBD1
CASSPTGGASGELFF
TGTGCCAGCTCACCTACAGGGGGCGCATCCGGGGAGCTGTTTTTT
>TRBV19|many|TRBJ2-7|.
CASSATVTYEQYF
TGTGCCAGTAGTGCGACGGTTACCTACGAGCAGTACTTC
>TRBV6-1|many|TRBJ2-1|TRBD1
CASSPGTGWISEQFF
TGTGCCAGCAGCCCCGGGACAGGGTGGATCAGTGAGCAGTTCTTC
>TRBV5-1|.|TRBJ2-3|TRBD1
CASSPGDRAIGVDTQYF
TGCGCCAGCAGCCCGGGGGACAGGGCCATCGGTGTGGATACGCAGTATTTT
>TRBV19|many|TRBJ1-1|TRBD1
CASSIGSRGRTEAFF
TGTGCCAGTAGTATAGGCAGCAGGGGGAGGACTGAAGCTTTCTTT
>TRBV6-2/TRBV6-3|many|TRBJ2-1|TRBD2
CASSLAGGPKDEQFF
TGTGCCAGCAGCTTAGCGGGAGGGCCCAAGGATGAGCAGTTCTTC